This T cell receptor beta chain came from a study of blood T cell repertoires in COVID-19. The assay was immunoSEQ multiplex PCR, and TCRdb's table has in-frame clones only and misses some. The sample yields around 140,000 clones, more than 70% seen once. This clone has just one count. Additional DNA sequences in this sample encode the identical CDR3. This clonotype was obtained from a woman in her sixties with acute or convalescent COVID-19. The sample comprised peripheral blood.

The CDR3 DNA reads TGTGCCAGTAGTATCGGGCGGGTGAACACTGAAGCTTTCTTT. Its protein product is CASSIGRVNTEAFF. The V and J genes are TRBV19 and TRBJ1-1; D is uncertain. Trimming cost V 3 bases and J 0 bases, with 8 bases left between them. The germline CDR1 and CDR2 sequences are LNHDA and SQIVND (reference sequence). CDR3 length: 14 amino acids.